These T cell receptor beta chains were read from a single sample in a study of shared clonotypes between healthy human individuals. Data came from immunoSEQ multiplex PCR; TCRdb stores just in-frame clones and leaves some out. The repertoire holds 400,000 or so clones, with 90% to 97% as singletons. Sequencing used memory CD8+ T cells sorted from blood. These receptors all stem from a man aged 25 to 40 in good health. Each CDR3 is given with its conserved first and last residue. D genes are given only for firm matches. For some rows the clone size is stated as once, few or many, or as a class when expanded; others skip it.

abundance	v_gene	d_gene	j_gene	len	CDR3aa	CDR3nt
.	TRBV28	TRBD1	TRBJ1-4	15	CASSSYRGRDEKLFF	TGTGCCAGCAGTTCCTACAGGGGGCGAGATGAAAAACTGTTTTTT
.	TRBV9	.	TRBJ2-1	11	CASSGGNEQFF	TGTGCCAGCAGCGGAGGAAATGAGCAGTTCTTC
.	TRBV7-9	.	TRBJ2-1	14	CASSKGLGSTEQFF	TGTGCCAGCAGTAAGGGGCTAGGATCGACTGAGCAGTTCTTC
once	TRBV28	.	TRBJ1-2	13	CASSLVRNYGYTF	TGTGCCAGCAGTTTGGTCCGGAACTATGGCTACACCTTC
.	TRBV7-3	.	TRBJ2-2	12	CASSLGVGELFF	TGTGCCAGCAGCTTAGGCGTTGGGGAGCTGTTTTTT
.	TRBV2	TRBD1	TRBJ2-4	13	CASMWDRQNIQYF	TGTGCCAGCATGTGGGACAGACAAAACATTCAGTACTTC
once	TRBV5-6	TRBD2	TRBJ2-3	16	CASSLNRLAVTDTQYF	TGTGCCAGCAGCTTGAACCGGCTAGCGGTCACAGATACGCAGTATTTT
.	TRBV5-6	.	TRBJ2-4	16	CASSLEGAVHINIQYF	TGTGCCAGCAGCTTGGAGGGCGCGGTACACATAAACATTCAGTACTTC
.	TRBV7-2	.	TRBJ2-7	11	CASSVTYEQYF	TGTGCCAGCAGCGTTACCTACGAGCAGTACTTC
.	TRBV6-5	.	TRBJ2-5	15	CASRTWVGGGETQYF	TGTGCCAGCAGGACCTGGGTGGGGGGAGGTGAGACCCAGTACTTC
.	TRBV5-1	TRBD1	TRBJ2-1	16	CASSLNRGQVSNEQFF	TGCGCCAGCAGCCTAAACAGGGGGCAAGTTAGCAATGAGCAGTTCTTC
.	TRBV2	.	TRBJ1-1	11	CASSEMAEAFF	TGTGCCAGCAGTGAAATGGCTGAAGCTTTCTTT
.	TRBV7-9	.	TRBJ2-1	14	CASSPIGGYNEQFF	TGTGCCAGCAGCCCGATTGGGGGATACAATGAGCAGTTCTTC
.	TRBV19	.	TRBJ1-5	13	CASSITLNQPQHF	TGTGCCAGTAGTATAACCCTCAATCAGCCCCAGCATTTT
.	TRBV10-2	.	TRBJ2-7	12	CASSDWGYEQYF	TGCGCCAGCAGTGATTGGGGGTACGAGCAGTACTTC
.	TRBV29-1	TRBD2	TRBJ2-1	15	CSVVLAESSYNEQFF	TGCAGCGTTGTGCTAGCGGAGAGCTCCTACAATGAGCAGTTCTTC
once	TRBV9	.	TRBJ2-7	15	CASSTKPGPPREQYF	TGTGCCAGCAGCACGAAGCCGGGACCGCCCCGCGAGCAGTACTTC
.	TRBV5-4	.	TRBJ2-2	15	CASSETTTSSGELFF	TGTGCCAGCAGCGAAACCACAACTAGTTCCGGGGAGCTGTTTTTT
.	TRBV7-6	.	TRBJ1-3	13	CASSLGGRNTIYF	TGTGCCAGCAGCTTAGGGGGGCGGAACACCATATATTTT
.	TRBV6-5	TRBD1	TRBJ1-1	15	CASSYMGQRNTEAFF	TGTGCCAGCAGTTACATGGGACAGAGGAACACTGAAGCTTTCTTT
.	TRBV2	.	TRBJ1-5	17	CASSDPSTSSGNQPQHF	TGTGCCAGCAGTGATCCATCCACCTCCTCGGGGAATCAGCCCCAGCATTTT
.	TRBV6-5	.	TRBJ2-7	14	CASSYRGHLYEQYF	TGTGCCAGCAGTTACCGCGGACACCTCTACGAGCAGTACTTC
.	TRBV7-2	.	TRBJ2-1	14	CASSPHRSGDEQFF	TGTGCCAGCAGCCCTCACCGGAGCGGCGATGAGCAGTTCTTC
.	TRBV29-1	.	TRBJ1-2	14	CSVESRGVVYGYTF	TGCAGCGTTGAGTCCAGGGGAGTGGTTTATGGCTACACCTTC
.	TRBV6-6	.	TRBJ2-5	13	CASSYDSQETQYF	TGTGCCAGCAGTTACGACAGCCAAGAGACCCAGTACTTC
.	TRBV28	.	TRBJ2-7	13	CASTIDGTYEQYF	TGTGCCAGCACCATCGACGGGACCTACGAGCAGTACTTC
.	TRBV5-1	.	TRBJ1-1	15	CASSVTGRGNTEAFF	TGCGCCAGCAGCGTCACAGGACGTGGGAACACTGAAGCTTTCTTT
.	TRBV29-1	TRBD2	TRBJ2-7	16	CSVGPVAGGKTYEQYF	TGCAGCGTTGGCCCGGTAGCGGGAGGAAAAACCTACGAGCAGTACTTC
.	TRBV30	TRBD1	TRBJ1-3	14	CAWSRQGLRNTIYF	TGTGCCTGGAGTCGACAGGGCCTAAGAAACACCATATATTTT
.	TRBV28	TRBD2	TRBJ2-7	15	CASSRLAGGPGEQYF	TGTGCCAGCAGTCGCCTAGCGGGAGGGCCGGGGGAGCAGTACTTC
.	TRBV4-2	TRBD2	TRBJ2-7	18	CASSQDSTTSGTPYEQYF	TGTGCCAGCAGCCAAGATTCGACGACTAGCGGGACCCCCTACGAGCAGTACTTC
.	TRBV5-1	TRBD2	TRBJ2-1	20	CASHTPPGAKTSGTYNEQFF	TGCGCCAGCCACACCCCGCCGGGAGCGAAAACTAGCGGTACCTACAATGAGCAGTTCTTC
.	TRBV7-8	TRBD2	TRBJ2-1	15	CASSPGGVTYNEQFF	TGTGCCAGCAGCCCCGGGGGGGTCACCTACAATGAGCAGTTCTTC
.	TRBV2	TRBD1	TRBJ1-5	18	CASSAGDRGFGSNQPQHF	TGTGCCAGCAGTGCGGGGGACAGGGGATTCGGTAGCAATCAGCCCCAGCATTTT
.	TRBV18	.	TRBJ2-5	12	CASSLWQETQYF	TGTGCCAGCTCACTATGGCAAGAGACCCAGTACTTC
.	TRBV4-2	.	TRBJ2-3	15	CASSQEGTSTDTQYF	TGTGCCAGCAGCCAAGAGGGGACTTCCACAGATACGCAGTATTTT
.	TRBV4-2	TRBD2	TRBJ2-4	17	CASSQERGGPLKNIQYF	TGTGCCAGCAGCCAAGAAAGGGGAGGGCCCCTTAAAAACATTCAGTACTTC